This TCR beta chain appears in the sequencing data of a study of blood T cell repertoires in COVID-19. Across the study: From T cells, B-cell-depleted T cells, or PBMCs came the material, which was cDNA or gDNA.

TCRdb keeps only in-frame clones here, not all; method: immunoSEQ multiplex PCR. The table has over 130,000 clones, roughly four fifths seen once; the top ten hold about 8.4%. The sample consisted of peripheral blood. The TCR originated in a woman in her 50s with active or convalescent COVID-19.

The DNA for the CDR3 is TGCGCCAGCAGTCAATCAGGGCAGGGTTGGGAGACCCAGTACTTC. This sequence encodes CASSQSGQGWETQYF. J is TRBJ2-5 and V is TRBV23-1; TRBD1 is a possible D gene (5 bases). TRBV23-1 is noted as an ORF with a role that remains uncertain. This CDR3 is built from 15 residues. V was pared by 0 bases and J by 5 bases, with 13 bases between.